The 2 T cell receptor beta chains presented below share a single source sample, sequenced in a study of blood T cell repertoires in COVID-19. The repertoire was sequenced with immunoSEQ multiplex PCR; TCRdb's copy has only in-frame clones and lacks some. Of approximately 97,000 clones in the sample, 86% are singletons; the top ten hold 18%. Sequenced input: peripheral blood. All receptors derive from a woman older than 75 with acute or convalescent COVID-19.

This clone is judged medium-sized. The V call is TRBV5-5, the J call TRBJ1-1; no definite D call. The CDR3 runs to 13 residues. V lost 2 bases and J 1 base, leaving 6 bases between the germline ends. Per the germline V gene, CDR1 is SGHKS and CDR2 is YYEKEE (reference sequence). The CDR3 nucleotides read TGTGCCAGCAGCTTTGAGGGGAACACTGAAGCTTTCTTT. It yields the protein CASSFEGNTEAFF.

This sequence joins TRBV4-1 and TRBJ2-1; D possibly corresponds to TRBD2 (6 bases). The CDR3 is made up of 16 amino acids. Trimming took 5 bases from V and 3 from J, leaving 17 bases between them. CDR1 MGHRA and CDR2 YSYEKL come from the germline V gene. The CDR3 here is CASSNILASLYNEQFF. CDR3 DNA: TGCGCCAGCAGCAACATACTAGCTTCCCTCTACAATGAGCAGTTCTTC.